This is a list of T cell receptor beta chains from one sample in a study of cytomegalovirus exposure and HLA in healthy donors. Libraries were prepared by immunoSEQ multiplex PCR; TCRdb keeps only in-frame clonotypes and omits some of them. There are roughly 100,000 clones in the sample; over 9.5% occur only once, and 5.5% to 7.5% lies in the top ten. Specimen: PBMCs. These receptors all come from a man aged 35 to 55 in good health and CMV-seropositive. CDR3s include the opening cysteine and the closing phenylalanine or tryptophan. Fields, in order: clone size, V gene, D gene, J gene, CDR3 DNA, CDR3 protein. A D gene is named only where the DNA matches it firmly. The size field is filled for only some rows; it gives once, few, many or a size class.

few,TRBV30,TRBD1,TRBJ2-5,TGTGCCTGGGGGACAGGGGTGAAGGAGACCCAGTACTTC,CAWGTGVKETQYF
-,TRBV19,-,TRBJ1-5,TGTGCCAGTAAGGGAGGGCTTCAGCCCCAGCATTTT,CASKGGLQPQHF
few,TRBV19,TRBD2,TRBJ2-3,TGTGCCAGTAGTAAGCGACTAGCGGGAGGGCCAGGAGGCACAGATACGCAGTATTTT,CASSKRLAGGPGGTDTQYF
few,TRBV14,-,TRBJ2-7,TGTGCCAGCAGCCAGGGCCGACCATCCTACGAGCAGTACTTC,CASSQGRPSYEQYF
few,TRBV9,-,TRBJ2-4,TGTGCCAGCAGCGTAGCTGGAAGCGGACCTCTAAACATTCAGTACTTC,CASSVAGSGPLNIQYF
few,TRBV5-4,TRBD1,TRBJ2-7,TGTGCCAGCAGCGCCTCGACAGGGATCTACGAGCAGTACTTC,CASSASTGIYEQYF
-,TRBV5-4,TRBD1,TRBJ2-7,TGTGCCAGCAGCCCCGGGACAGGGGGTTACGAGCAGTACTTC,CASSPGTGGYEQYF
few,TRBV30,-,TRBJ1-6,TGTGCCCTAATGACAGAAAGCTCCTATAATTCACCCCTCCACTTT,CALMTESSYNSPLHF
-,TRBV5-1,-,TRBJ1-1,TGCGCCAGCAGCTTGGACGCGGCGAACACTGAAGCTTTCTTT,CASSLDAANTEAFF
few,TRBV7-8,TRBD2,TRBJ2-7,TGTGCCAGCAGCTTAGCAGCGGGAGAATACGGGCAGTACTTC,CASSLAAGEYGQYF
-,TRBV7-9,-,TRBJ1-2,TGTGCCAGCAGCTTAGAACGCGGTGGCTACACCTTC,CASSLERGGYTF
few,TRBV27,-,TRBJ2-7,TGTGCCAGCAGTTCGTCGACTAGGCAGTACTTC,CASSSSTRQYF
few,TRBV2,TRBD1,TRBJ1-1,TGTGCCAGACTAACAGGGGACACTGAAGCTTTCTTT,CARLTGDTEAFF
few,TRBV7-9,-,TRBJ2-1,TGTGCCAGCAGCTTAGCCGGTCGGGAGATTCAGTTCTTC,CASSLAGREIQFF
-,TRBV10-3,-,TRBJ2-5,TGTGCCATCAAACAAGACGGGGGAAACCAAGAGACCCAGTACTTC,CAIKQDGGNQETQYF
few,TRBV4-3,TRBD1,TRBJ1-4,TGCGCCAGCAGCCAAGATCCGACAGGGGATAGCGGAAAACTGTTTTTT,CASSQDPTGDSGKLFF
-,TRBV10-1,-,TRBJ1-2,TGCGCCAGCACGAAGGACAGCACAGCTAACTATGGCTACACCTTC,CASTKDSTANYGYTF
-,TRBV27,-,TRBJ2-4,TGTGCCAGCAGTTTATCCCGGGGTGTGGACATTCAGTACTTC,CASSLSRGVDIQYF